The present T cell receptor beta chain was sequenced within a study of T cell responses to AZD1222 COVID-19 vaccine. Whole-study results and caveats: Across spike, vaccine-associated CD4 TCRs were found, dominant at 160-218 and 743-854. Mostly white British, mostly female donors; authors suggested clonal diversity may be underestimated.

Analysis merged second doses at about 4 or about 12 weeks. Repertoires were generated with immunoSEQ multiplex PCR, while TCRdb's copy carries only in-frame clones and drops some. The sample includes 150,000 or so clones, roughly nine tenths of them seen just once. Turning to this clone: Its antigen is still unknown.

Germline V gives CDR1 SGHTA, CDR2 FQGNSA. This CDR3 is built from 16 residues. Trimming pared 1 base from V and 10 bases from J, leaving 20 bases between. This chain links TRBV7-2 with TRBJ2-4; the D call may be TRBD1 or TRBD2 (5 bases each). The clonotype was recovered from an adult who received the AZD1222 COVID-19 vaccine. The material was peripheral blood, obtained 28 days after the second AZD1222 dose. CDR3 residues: CASSLVTADRGLIQYF. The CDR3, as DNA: TGTGCCAGCAGCTTAGTTACGGCTGACCGGGGCCTAATTCAGTACTTC.